In its sample, the clone carrying this TCR beta chain was seen once. Clones were read by immunoSEQ multiplex PCR, and TCRdb kept only the in-frame ones, dropping some. This table has more than 200,000 clones, 88% appearing once. V lost 0 bases to trimming and J lost 4 bases, with 10 bases between them. This CDR3 has 15 amino acids. Germline V gene data show CDR1 as MNHEY and CDR2 as SVGAGI. The data are from a study of blood T cell repertoires in COVID-19. While infection was still active, Seattle patients were enrolled and then followed longitudinally. This sequence was found in a woman under 40 with COVID-19, enrolled during active disease. The sample was peripheral blood. The chain has TRBV6-5 and TRBJ1-5; D gene unclear. CDR3 bases: TGTGCCAGCAGTTACTCGACGAGGGTAAATCAGCCCCAGCATTTT. It encodes CASSYSTRVNQPQHF.